A single T cell receptor beta chain is shown here with its context. V lost 1 base and J 8 bases, leaving 11 bases between the germline ends. The CDR3 is made up of 13 amino acids. This entry belongs to a study of blood T cell repertoires in COVID-19. The wider study: Samples of COVID-19 (acute and convalescent) were obtained from the United States, Italy and Spain. From T cells, B-cell-depleted T cells, or PBMCs came the material, which was cDNA or gDNA.

Original data processing: Reference gene primer amplification in the assay estimated nucleated cell counts. Clones were read by immunoSEQ multiplex PCR, and TCRdb kept only the in-frame ones, dropping some. V and J calls and clone size follow that table, whereas D and trimming were derived from the DNA. The sample has some 190,000 clones, about 85% seen once. Specimen: peripheral blood. The chain has TRBV12-3 or TRBV12-4 and TRBJ1-2; unclear D gene. This sequence originates from a woman aged 55-69 years with acute or convalescent COVID-19. CDR3 protein: CASSLVGHGGYTF. CDR3 in DNA: TGTGCCAGCAGTTTAGTGGGCCATGGCGGCTACACCTTC.